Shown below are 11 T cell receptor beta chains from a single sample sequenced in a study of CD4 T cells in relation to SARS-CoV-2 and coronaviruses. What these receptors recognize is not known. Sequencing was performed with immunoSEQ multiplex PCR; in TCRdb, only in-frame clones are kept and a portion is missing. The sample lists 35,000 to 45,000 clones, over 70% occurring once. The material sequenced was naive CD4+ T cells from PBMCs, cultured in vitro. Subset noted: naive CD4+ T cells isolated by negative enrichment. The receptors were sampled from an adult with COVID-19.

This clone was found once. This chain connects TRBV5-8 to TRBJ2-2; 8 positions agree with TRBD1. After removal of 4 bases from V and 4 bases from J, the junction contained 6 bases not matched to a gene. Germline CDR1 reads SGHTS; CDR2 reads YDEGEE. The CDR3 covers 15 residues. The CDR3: CASSEDRAVTGELFF. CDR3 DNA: TGTGCCAGCAGCGAGGACAGGGCGGTCACCGGGGAGCTGTTTTTT.

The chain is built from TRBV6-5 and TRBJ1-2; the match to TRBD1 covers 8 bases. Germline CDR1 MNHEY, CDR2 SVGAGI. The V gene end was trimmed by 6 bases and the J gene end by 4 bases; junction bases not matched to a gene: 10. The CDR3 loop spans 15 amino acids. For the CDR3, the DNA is TGTGCCAGCAGCCGATCGCAGACAGGGGCCTATGGCTACACCTTC. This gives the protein CASSRSQTGAYGYTF.

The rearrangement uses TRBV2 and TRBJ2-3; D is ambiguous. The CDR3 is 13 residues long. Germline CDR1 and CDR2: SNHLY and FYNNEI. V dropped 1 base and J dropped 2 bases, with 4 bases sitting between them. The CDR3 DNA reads TGTGCCAGCAGTGAAGGCGTCACAGATACGCAGTATTTT. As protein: CASSEGVTDTQYF. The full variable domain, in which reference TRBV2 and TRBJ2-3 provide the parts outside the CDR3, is EPEVTQTPSHQVTQMGQEVILRCVPISNHLYFYWYRQILGQKVEFLVSFYNNEISEKSEIFDDQFSVERPDGSNFTLKIRSTKLEDSAMYFCASSEGVTDTQYFGPGTRLTVL.

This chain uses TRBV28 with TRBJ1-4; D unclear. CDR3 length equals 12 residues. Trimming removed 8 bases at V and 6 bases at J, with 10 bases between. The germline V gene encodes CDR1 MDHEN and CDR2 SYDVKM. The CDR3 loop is CASERRDEKLFF. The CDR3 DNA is TGTGCCAGCGAGCGGCGAGATGAAAAACTGTTTTTT.

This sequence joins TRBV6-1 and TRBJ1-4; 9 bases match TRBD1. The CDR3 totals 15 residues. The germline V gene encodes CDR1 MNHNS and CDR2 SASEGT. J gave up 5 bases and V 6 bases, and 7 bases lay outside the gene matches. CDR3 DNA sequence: TGTGCCAGCAGGGGGACAGGGATTGGGAATGAAAAACTGTTTTTT. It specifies CASRGTGIGNEKLFF.

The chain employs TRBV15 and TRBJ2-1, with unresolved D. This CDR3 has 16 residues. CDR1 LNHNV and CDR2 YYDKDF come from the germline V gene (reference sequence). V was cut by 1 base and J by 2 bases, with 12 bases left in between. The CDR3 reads CATSRALLVPYNEQFF. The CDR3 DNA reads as TGTGCCACCAGCAGAGCCCTTCTAGTCCCCTACAATGAGCAGTTCTTC. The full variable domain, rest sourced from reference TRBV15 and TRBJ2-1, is DAMVIQNPRYQVTQFGKPVTLSCSQTLNHNVMYWYQQKSSQAPKLLFHYYDKDFNNEADTPDNFQSRRPNTSFCFLDIRSPGLGDTAMYLCATSRALLVPYNEQFFGPGTRLTVL.

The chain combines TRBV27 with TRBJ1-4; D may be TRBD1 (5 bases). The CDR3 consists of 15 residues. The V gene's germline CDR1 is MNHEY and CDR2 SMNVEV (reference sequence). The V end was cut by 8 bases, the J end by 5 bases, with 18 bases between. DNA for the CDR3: TGTGCCAGCGCTAGCGGGGCAGGATCGAATGAAAAACTGTTTTTT. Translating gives CASASGAGSNEKLFF.

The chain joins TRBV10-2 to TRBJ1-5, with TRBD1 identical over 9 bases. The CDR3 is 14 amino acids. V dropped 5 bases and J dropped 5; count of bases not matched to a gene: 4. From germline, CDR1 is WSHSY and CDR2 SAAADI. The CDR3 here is CASSRRQGDQPQHF. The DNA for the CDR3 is TGCGCCAGCAGTAGGCGACAGGGGGATCAGCCCCAGCATTTT.

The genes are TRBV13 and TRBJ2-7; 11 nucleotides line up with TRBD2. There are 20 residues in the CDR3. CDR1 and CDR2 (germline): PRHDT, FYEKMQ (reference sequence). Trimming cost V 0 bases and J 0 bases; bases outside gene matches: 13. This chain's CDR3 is CASSLGWGLAGGTLSYEQYF. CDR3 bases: TGTGCCAGCAGCTTAGGGTGGGGGCTAGCGGGAGGAACCCTCTCCTACGAGCAGTACTTC.

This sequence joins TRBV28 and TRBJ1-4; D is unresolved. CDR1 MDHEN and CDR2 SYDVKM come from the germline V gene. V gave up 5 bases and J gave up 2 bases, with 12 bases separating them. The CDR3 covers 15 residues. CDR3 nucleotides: TGTGCCAGCAGTACACGACGGACTACTAATGAAAAACTGTTTTTT. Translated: CASSTRRTTNEKLFF.

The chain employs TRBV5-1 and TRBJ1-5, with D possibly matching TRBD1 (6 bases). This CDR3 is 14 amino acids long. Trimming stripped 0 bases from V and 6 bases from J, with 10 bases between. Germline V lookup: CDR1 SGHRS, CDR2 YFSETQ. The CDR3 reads CASSLEGGGQPQHF. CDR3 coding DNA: TGCGCCAGCAGCTTGGAGGGGGGGGGTCAGCCCCAGCATTTT.